The clone carrying this T cell receptor (beta chain) was counted between two and nine times. Germline V CDR1 and CDR2: MNHEY, SVGAGI. The CDR3 is made up of 13 amino acids. Trimming pared 2 bases from V and 7 bases from J, leaving 6 bases between. Measured with immunoSEQ multiplex PCR; TCRdb has only the in-frame clones, and not every one. The sample lists tens of thousands of clones; roughly 86% were seen once. This sample stems from a study of OX40 agonist ivuxolimab in advanced cancers. This clonotype was obtained from an adult with an advanced solid tumor such as melanoma, head and neck, liver or kidney cancer. The chain recombines TRBV6-5 with TRBJ1-6; D unresolved. This material consisted of CD4+ or CD8+ T cells sorted from blood, taken in a trial of the OX40 agonist ivuxolimab. The CDR3 DNA follows: TGTGCCAGCAGTTACGATAACAATTCACCCCTCCACTTT. It encodes CASSYDNNSPLHF.